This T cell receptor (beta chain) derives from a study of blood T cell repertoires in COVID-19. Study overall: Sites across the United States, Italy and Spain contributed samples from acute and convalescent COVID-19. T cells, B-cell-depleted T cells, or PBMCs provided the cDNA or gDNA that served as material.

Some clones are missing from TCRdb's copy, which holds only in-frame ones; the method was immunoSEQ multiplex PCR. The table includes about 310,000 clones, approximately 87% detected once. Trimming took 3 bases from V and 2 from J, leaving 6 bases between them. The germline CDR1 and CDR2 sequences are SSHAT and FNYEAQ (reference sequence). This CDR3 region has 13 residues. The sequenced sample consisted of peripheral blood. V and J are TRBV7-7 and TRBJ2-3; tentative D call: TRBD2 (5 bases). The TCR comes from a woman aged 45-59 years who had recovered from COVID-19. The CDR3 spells CASSLGDTDTQYF. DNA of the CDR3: TGTGCCAGCAGCTTGGGAGACACAGATACGCAGTATTTT. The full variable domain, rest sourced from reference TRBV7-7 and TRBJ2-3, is GAGVSQSPRYKVTKRGQDVTLRCDPISSHATLYWYQQALGQGPEFLTYFNYEAQPDKSGLPSDRFSAERPEGSISTLTIQRTEQRDSAMYRCASSLGDTDTQYFGPGTRLTVL.